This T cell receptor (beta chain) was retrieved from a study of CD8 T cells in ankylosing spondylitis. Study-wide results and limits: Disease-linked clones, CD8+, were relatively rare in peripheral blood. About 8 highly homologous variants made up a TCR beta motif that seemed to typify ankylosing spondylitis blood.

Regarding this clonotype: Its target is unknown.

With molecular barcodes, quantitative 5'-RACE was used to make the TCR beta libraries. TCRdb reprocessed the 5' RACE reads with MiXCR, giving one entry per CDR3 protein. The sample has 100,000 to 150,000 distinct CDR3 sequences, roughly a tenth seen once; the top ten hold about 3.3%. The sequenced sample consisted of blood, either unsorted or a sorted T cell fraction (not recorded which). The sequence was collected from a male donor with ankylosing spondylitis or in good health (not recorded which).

Written as DNA, the CDR3 is TGTGCCACCAGCAGCTTACCGGGACATATCTCTGGAAACACCATATATTTT. Translated, it gives CATSSLPGHISGNTIYF. This chain connects TRBV15 to TRBJ1-3; D is perhaps TRBD1 (6 bases). CDR1 and CDR2 (germline): LNHNV, YYDKDF (reference sequence). Trimming took 3 bases from V and 0 from J, leaving 15 bases between them. The CDR3 has 17 residues.